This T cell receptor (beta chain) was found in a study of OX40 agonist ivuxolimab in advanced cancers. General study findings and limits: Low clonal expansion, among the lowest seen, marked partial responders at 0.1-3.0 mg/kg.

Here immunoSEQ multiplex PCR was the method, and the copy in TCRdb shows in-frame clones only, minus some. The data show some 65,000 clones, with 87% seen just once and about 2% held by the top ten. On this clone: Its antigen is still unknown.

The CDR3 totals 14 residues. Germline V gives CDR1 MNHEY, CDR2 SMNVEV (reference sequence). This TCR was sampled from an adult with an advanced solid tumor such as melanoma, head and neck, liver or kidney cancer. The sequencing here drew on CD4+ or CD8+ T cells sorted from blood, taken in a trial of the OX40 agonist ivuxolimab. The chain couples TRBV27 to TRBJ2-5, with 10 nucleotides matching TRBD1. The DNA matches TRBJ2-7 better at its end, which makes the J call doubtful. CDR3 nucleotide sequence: TGTGCCAGCAGACCGGGACAGGGGTTCTACGAGCAGTACTTC. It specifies CASRPGQGFYEQYF.